Shown below are 26 T cell receptor beta chains from a single sample sequenced in a study of T-cell memory formation after mild COVID-19. Via MiXCR, TCRdb re-called the 5' RACE reads, giving one row per CDR3 protein. The table includes about 560,000 distinct CDR3 sequences, roughly 17% detected once. Sequencing input: PBMCs or a T cell subset sorted from them (not recorded which). The source is an adult woman who had mild COVID-19 (a few samples of this study predate the infection). Cell type and time point are not known.

The V gene is TRBV6-5, the J gene TRBJ2-1, with 12 positions matching TRBD2. V lost 5 bases, J lost 2 bases, and 7 bases stayed unmatched. CDR1 is MNHEY and CDR2 is SVGAGI in the germline V gene. The CDR3 runs to 17 residues. The CDR3 region is CASSPELAGGAYNEQFF. CDR3 coding DNA: TGTGCCAGCAGTCCCGAGCTAGCGGGAGGGGCCTACAATGAGCAGTTCTTC.

The table lists this clonotype with a few counts. V gene TRBV5-5 combines with J gene TRBJ2-6; D uncertain. CDR1 SGHKS and CDR2 YYEKEE come from the germline V gene (reference sequence). This CDR3 is 17 amino acids long. Trimming cost V 0 bases and J 0 bases, with 10 bases left between them. Here the CDR3 DNA reads TGTGCCAGCAGCTTGGTTCCCGAGAGCTCTGGGGCCAACGTCCTGACTTTC. It codes for CASSLVPESSGANVLTF.

This chain uses TRBV29-1 with TRBJ2-7; D is perhaps TRBD2 (5 bases). Germline V lookup: CDR1 SQVTM, CDR2 ANQGSEA. The CDR3 is made up of 12 amino acids. V was clipped by 6 bases and J by 0 bases, with 9 bases between them. CDR3 region: CSVRTASYEQYF. The CDR3 DNA reads as TGCAGCGTAAGGACTGCCTCCTACGAGCAGTACTTC.

V and J are TRBV7-2 and TRBJ2-5; D is possibly TRBD2 (5 bases). This CDR3 comprises 14 residues. Germline CDR1 SGHTA, CDR2 FQGNSA. V lost 1 base, J lost 5 bases, and 11 bases lay in between. The CDR3 reads CASSLEAREETQYF. For the CDR3, the DNA is TGTGCCAGCAGCTTAGAGGCTAGGGAGGAGACCCAGTACTTC.

The J gene is TRBJ1-6, the V gene TRBV9; D not certain. V was cut by 4 bases and J by 5 bases, with 16 bases left in between. CDR3 length: 16 residues. Germline values: CDR1 SGDLS, CDR2 YYNGEE. The CDR3 spells CASSPRVERNNSPLHF. CDR3 DNA sequence: TGTGCCAGCAGCCCCCGAGTAGAGAGGAATAATTCACCCCTCCACTTT.

This clonotype has more than one count but fewer than ten. J is TRBJ2-7 and V is TRBV29-1; tentatively, D is TRBD1 (5 bases). V was clipped by 6 bases and J by 3 bases, with 15 bases between them. Looked up from germline, CDR1 is SQVTM and CDR2 is ANQGSEA. The CDR3 is made up of 13 amino acids. The CDR3 DNA follows: TGCAGCGTGGATGACAGCACGGGCTACGAGCAGTACTTC. Encoded protein: CSVDDSTGYEQYF.

This clonotype was counted a single time. The rearrangement uses TRBV18 and TRBJ1-2; D is possibly TRBD1 (6 bases). This CDR3 is built from 18 residues. Between the trimmed V and J ends, which lost 0 bases and 4 bases, there was a span of 21 bases. Germline CDR1 KGHSH, CDR2 LQKENI. This CDR3 is CASSPPRFGGPSIYGYTF. The CDR3 coding sequence is TGTGCCAGCTCACCACCGAGGTTCGGGGGCCCGTCTATCTATGGCTACACCTTC.

This chain joins TRBV4-3 and TRBJ1-1, with a weak D call TRBD1 (6 bases). CDR1 LGHNA and CDR2 YSLEER come from the germline V gene. Trimming took off 0 bases at V and 1 base at J, with 9 bases between the two ends. This CDR3 is built from 15 residues. CDR3 sequence: CASSQDGGGNTEAFF. The CDR3 region has the DNA TGCGCCAGCAGCCAAGACGGGGGCGGGAACACTGAAGCTTTCTTT.

The chain combines TRBV20-1 with TRBJ2-7; D gene uncertain. Germline-derived CDR1 and CDR2 are DFQATT and SNEGSKA (reference sequence). The CDR3 runs 12 residues. V was cut by 3 bases and J by 0 bases, with 6 bases left in between. As DNA, the CDR3 is TGCAGTGCTAGGTTCTTCTCCTACGAGCAGTACTTC. The encoded protein is CSARFFSYEQYF.

This clonotype was observed at least ten times. The chain uses TRBV20-1 and TRBJ2-5, with D perhaps matching TRBD2 (6 bases). Trimming pared 8 bases from V and 4 bases from J, leaving 20 bases between. Looked up from germline, CDR1 is DFQATT and CDR2 is SNEGSKA (reference sequence). The CDR3 is 14 amino acids. CDR3 nucleotides: TGCAGTCTTCCGTGGGGAGGCCCGGGAGAGACCCAGTACTTC. Translated, it gives CSLPWGGPGETQYF.

This chain links TRBV7-9 with TRBJ2-7; 8 nucleotides align to TRBD1. There are 18 residues in the CDR3. CDR1 is SEHNR, CDR2 FQNEAQ, per germline (reference sequence). With V trimmed by 2 bases and J by 9 bases, 21 bases remained unmatched. In DNA form, the CDR3 reads TGTGCCAGCAGCTTATTTCCCTCGGGCCAGGGGGCATCGGGTGTGCAGTACTTC. This sequence encodes CASSLFPSGQGASGVQYF. Combining the CDR3 with reference TRBV7-9 and TRBJ2-7 gives the whole variable domain DTGVSQNPRHKITKRGQNVTFRCDPISEHNRLYWYRQTLGQGPEFLTYFQNEAQLEKSRLLSDRFSAERPKGSFSTLEIQRTEQGDSAMYLCASSLFPSGQGASGVQYFGPGTRLTVT.

The rearrangement joins TRBV29-1 to TRBJ1-1, with a weak D call TRBD1 (5 bases). V lost 5 bases to trimming and J lost 5 bases, with 15 bases between them. Per the germline V gene, CDR1 is SQVTM and CDR2 is ANQGSEA. The CDR3 runs 13 residues. The CDR3 DNA follows: TGCAGCGTTTCGAGGGGTGAGGGAACTGAAGCTTTCTTT. Translation: CSVSRGEGTEAFF.

V and J are TRBV5-1 and TRBJ1-3; no firm D call. This CDR3 comprises 16 residues. Trimming stripped 0 bases from V and 0 bases from J, with 10 bases between. Per the germline V gene, CDR1 is SGHRS and CDR2 is YFSETQ. The CDR3 loop reads CASSLAGSVSGNTIYF. In DNA, the CDR3 is TGCGCCAGCAGCTTGGCGGGATCCGTCTCTGGAAACACCATATATTTT.

V and J are TRBV3-1 and TRBJ1-1, with a weak D call TRBD1 (5 bases). Per the germline V gene, CDR1 is LGHDT and CDR2 is YNNKEL (reference sequence). The CDR3 length is 14 residues. The ends were cut back, 10 bases at V and 6 bases at J, with 21 bases in the middle. The CDR3 spells CATADPGTGAEAFF. CDR3 in DNA: TGTGCCACCGCTGACCCCGGGACGGGGGCTGAAGCTTTCTTT.

The chain couples TRBV29-1 to TRBJ1-2; possibly TRBD1 for D (5 bases). The V gene's germline CDR1 is SQVTM and CDR2 ANQGSEA. The ends were cut back, 6 bases at V and 8 bases at J, with 16 bases in the middle. This CDR3 spans 12 amino acids. The CDR3 DNA is TGCAGCGTGACGGGGCAGGAAGGAGGCTACACCTTC. As protein: CSVTGQEGGYTF.

This clonotype was seen only a few times. This chain links TRBV6-5 with TRBJ2-6; TRBD1 matches 8 bases. V lost 6 bases to trimming and J lost 11 bases; unmatched junction nucleotides: 3. The length of the CDR3 is 12 residues. Germline loops: CDR1 MNHEY, CDR2 SVGAGI. The CDR3 spells CASRDRVDVLTF. The CDR3 nucleotides read TGTGCCAGCAGGGACAGGGTCGACGTCCTGACTTTC.

This clonotype was found a few times. The rearrangement uses TRBV12-3 or TRBV12-4 and TRBJ1-1; no reliable D call. The CDR3 contains 13 residues. V shed 3 bases and J shed 5 bases, with 10 bases lying between them. The CDR3 sequence is CASSLGSKTEAFF. DNA for the CDR3: TGTGCCAGCAGTTTGGGCTCTAAGACTGAAGCTTTCTTT.

The V gene is TRBV27, the J gene TRBJ2-7; maybe TRBD1 (6 bases). Trimming stripped 7 bases from V and 0 bases from J, with 13 bases between. CDR1 MNHEY and CDR2 SMNVEV come from the germline V gene (reference sequence). The CDR3 has 14 residues. CDR3 amino acids: CASMGHLNSYEQYF. CDR3 bases: TGTGCCAGCATGGGACATCTCAACTCCTACGAGCAGTACTTC.

This clonotype was picked up many times. This chain links TRBV20-1 with TRBJ1-5; D not resolved. There are 14 residues in the CDR3. CDR1 and CDR2 (germline): DFQATT, SNEGSKA (reference sequence). Trimming stripped 3 bases from V and 3 bases from J, with 12 bases between. CDR3 region: CSARDSALNQPQHF. The CDR3 DNA reads TGCAGTGCTAGGGACTCGGCCCTCAATCAGCCCCAGCATTTT.

The chain combines TRBV7-2 with TRBJ2-7, with TRBD2 matching over 7 bases. The CDR3 has 15 residues. Germline-derived CDR1 and CDR2 are SGHTA and FQGNSA. Trimming took 1 base from V and 4 from J; bases not matched to a gene: 7. For the CDR3, the DNA is TGTGCCAGCAGCTTAGGTCCGGGGGGAGAGTACGAGCAGTACTTC. It translates to CASSLGPGGEYEQYF.

V gene TRBV6-5 combines with J gene TRBJ2-2, with D unresolved. CDR3 length equals 15 residues. Trimming removed 5 bases from V and 1 base from J, with 11 bases in between. Germline V gives CDR1 MNHEY, CDR2 SVGAGI. This CDR3 reads CASSRRFENTGELFF. The CDR3 coding sequence is TGTGCCAGCAGTCGGAGATTTGAGAACACCGGGGAGCTGTTTTTT.

This clonotype was seen ten or more times. The rearrangement uses TRBV29-1 and TRBJ2-2; the D gene could be TRBD1 or TRBD2 (5 bases each). Germline V gene lookup returns CDR1 SQVTM and CDR2 ANQGSEA. Trimming took off 4 bases at V and 4 bases at J, with 13 bases between the two ends. The CDR3 loop spans 14 amino acids. The chain's CDR3 is CSVAGSGTTGELFF. CDR3 in DNA: TGCAGCGTTGCAGGGTCAGGGACCACCGGGGAGCTGTTTTTT.

The chain combines TRBV4-1 with TRBJ2-2; TRBD2 aligns across 13 bases. Germline V gene data show CDR1 as MGHRA and CDR2 as YSYEKL. The CDR3 runs 18 residues. The V gene end was trimmed by 5 bases and the J gene end by 7 bases; junction bases not matched to a gene: 13. The CDR3: CASSYFKLAGGLSGELFF. DNA for the CDR3: TGCGCCAGCAGCTACTTCAAACTAGCGGGGGGGCTGAGCGGGGAGCTGTTTTTT.

This chain uses TRBV4-1 with TRBJ1-2, with D hard to call. The CDR3 is 15 residues long. Germline V gives CDR1 MGHRA, CDR2 YSYEKL. V was shortened by 0 bases and J by 4 bases, with 12 bases between the two germline ends. The CDR3 sequence is CASSQDQFQSYGYTF. The DNA of the CDR3 is TGCGCCAGCAGCCAAGATCAGTTCCAGAGCTATGGCTACACCTTC.

V is TRBV20-1 and J is TRBJ2-5; 7 bases match TRBD1. CDR3 length equals 14 residues. With V trimmed by 6 bases and J by 2 bases, 9 bases remained unmatched. The V gene's germline CDR1 is DFQATT and CDR2 SNEGSKA (reference sequence). In DNA form, the CDR3 reads TGCAGTGCCTCATTGCGACAGGGTCAAGAGACCCAGTACTTC. As protein: CSASLRQGQETQYF.

This clonotype was observed at least ten times. V usage is TRBV7-9 and J usage is TRBJ1-2; D call uncertain. Trimming cost V 1 base and J 4 bases, with 16 bases left between them. The germline gives CDR1 SEHNR, CDR2 FQNEAQ (reference sequence). The CDR3 runs 16 residues. CDR3 nucleotide sequence: TGTGCCAGCAGCTTAGAGAGCGCAATTCGGGGCTATGGCTACACCTTC. Residues: CASSLESAIRGYGYTF.